These T cell receptor beta chains were read from a single sample in a study of blood T cell repertoires in COVID-19. Assay: immunoSEQ multiplex PCR; the TCRdb copy retains only in-frame clones and omits some. The repertoire holds some 260,000 clones, with 70% to 90% as singletons. The specimen sequenced was peripheral blood. The origin of the receptors is a man aged 18 to 30 with active or convalescent COVID-19. Both conserved end residues are part of each CDR3. A D gene is named only where the DNA matches it firmly. The size entry is marked missing in some rows and otherwise reads once, few, many or a size class.

V	D	size	J	length	DNA	CDR3
TRBV28	TRBD1	.	TRBJ2-7	14	TGTGCCAGCGCACCGGGACAGGGACCCAACGAGCAGTACTTC	CASAPGQGPNEQYF
TRBV12-3/TRBV12-4	TRBD1	.	TRBJ1-2	13	TGTGCCAGCCGGGACAGCCTCGGCTATGGCTACACCTTC	CASRDSLGYGYTF
TRBV29-1	TRBD1	.	TRBJ2-4	14	TGCAGCGTTGGCGACAGGGTAGCCAAAAACATTCAGTACTTC	CSVGDRVAKNIQYF
TRBV7-6	.	.	TRBJ1-3	15	TGTGCCAGCAGCTTAGGTGGTTCAGGGGTAAACACCATATATTTT	CASSLGGSGVNTIYF
TRBV6-5	TRBD1	.	TRBJ1-1	14	TGTGCCAGCAGGTTATCAGGGGGCGGATTGAAAGCTTTCTTT	CASRLSGGGLKAFF
TRBV19	.	few	TRBJ1-1	13	TGTGCCAGTAGCCCCAATACGCGGGGGGAAGCTTTCTTT	CASSPNTRGEAFF
TRBV10-3	.	.	TRBJ1-5	12	TGTGCCATCGGGGACAACAATCAGCCCCAGCATTTT	CAIGDNNQPQHF
TRBV28	.	once	TRBJ2-7	18	TGTGCCAGCAGTCCAAGGGGGGGAGGTAGCGGGCTAACCTACGAGCAGTACTTC	CASSPRGGGSGLTYEQYF
TRBV5-1	.	.	TRBJ2-3	15	TGCGCCAGCAGCTTGGGAGGGTGGGACACAGATACGCAGTATTTT	CASSLGGWDTDTQYF
TRBV18	.	.	TRBJ2-5	13	TGTGCCAGCTCACCAGACTACGGAGAGACCCAGTACTTC	CASSPDYGETQYF
TRBV6-5	.	.	TRBJ1-1	14	TGTGCCAGCAGCCTAACTCGGGGGGACACTGAAGCTTTCTTT	CASSLTRGDTEAFF
TRBV5-1	TRBD1	.	TRBJ2-7	14	TGCGCCAGCAGTTGGGGACAGACTTCCTACGAGCAGTACTTC	CASSWGQTSYEQYF
TRBV10-3	TRBD1	.	TRBJ2-5	15	TGTGCCATCAGCCCCCAGGGGGCGCAGGTGGAGACCCAGTACTTC	CAISPQGAQVETQYF
TRBV6-2/TRBV6-3	TRBD1	.	TRBJ1-1	16	TGTGCCAGCAGTTATTTTTTAGACAGGGTGAACACTGAAGCTTTCTTT	CASSYFLDRVNTEAFF
TRBV30	.	.	TRBJ1-1	15	TGTGCCTGGAGTGTAGGCGCAGGCGTGAACACTGAAGCTTTCTTT	CAWSVGAGVNTEAFF
TRBV12-3/TRBV12-4	.	.	TRBJ1-2	12	TGTGCCAGCAGTTCCTCAGGCTATGGCTACACCTTC	CASSSSGYGYTF
TRBV4-1	.	.	TRBJ2-7	16	TGCGCCAGCAGCCCCACGACGGCAGTACTAGTCTACGAGCAGTACTTC	CASSPTTAVLVYEQYF
TRBV5-1	.	.	TRBJ2-7	12	TGCGCCAGCATGCGGGGGCAGGACGAGCAGTACTTC	CASMRGQDEQYF
TRBV6-6	TRBD2	.	TRBJ2-7	14	TGTGCCAGCAGGCGGGAGGGAGGGTTGACCCAGCAGTACTTC	CASRREGGLTQQYF
TRBV10-3	.	.	TRBJ1-1	12	TGTGCCATCAGGGACAGCAACACTGAAGCTTTCTTT	CAIRDSNTEAFF
TRBV18	.	.	TRBJ2-3	17	TGTGCCAGCAAACACCCTGGGTCGGCGGCTAGCACAGATACGCAGTATTTT	CASKHPGSAASTDTQYF
TRBV3-1/TRBV3-2	TRBD1	.	TRBJ2-1	17	TGTGCCAGCAGCCAAGATGAGGGACAGGGAGGAGGGAATGAGCAGTTCTTC	CASSQDEGQGGGNEQFF
TRBV7-2	TRBD1	.	TRBJ1-2	14	TGTGCCAGCAGTCGAACGACAGGGGAAAATGGCTACACCTTC	CASSRTTGENGYTF
TRBV19	.	.	TRBJ2-5	16	TGTGCCAGTAGTATAGTGGGAACCCGGGGTCAAGAGACCCAGTACTTC	CASSIVGTRGQETQYF
TRBV27	.	once	TRBJ2-5	15	TGTGCCAGCAATCGTTATGAGTCCTCTCAAGAGACCCAGTACTTC	CASNRYESSQETQYF
TRBV15	.	.	TRBJ2-5	17	TGTGCCACCAGCAGAGATGGGGCAGGGGCTCGCCAAGAAACCCAGTACTTC	CATSRDGAGARQETQYF
TRBV9	.	.	TRBJ2-7	12	TGTGCCAGCAGCGGCTTGGGGCACGAGCAGTACTTC	CASSGLGHEQYF
TRBV15	TRBD1	.	TRBJ1-3	16	TGTGCCACCAGCAGAGCTGGGACAGGGGCTGGAAACACCATATATTTT	CATSRAGTGAGNTIYF
TRBV20-1	.	.	TRBJ1-5	11	TGCAGTGCGCAGGCTAATCAGCCCCAGCATTTT	CSAQANQPQHF
TRBV28	.	once	TRBJ1-1	12	TGTGCCAGCACGGTACGGAACACTGAAGCTTTCTTT	CASTVRNTEAFF
TRBV12-3/TRBV12-4	TRBD2	.	TRBJ2-1	11	TGTGCCAGCAGTTCACTAGCGATCAAGTTCTTC	CASSSLAIKFF
TRBV5-1	.	.	TRBJ2-1	15	TGCGCCAGCAGCTTGGGACTAGTCGTTTCAAATGAGCAGTTCTTC	CASSLGLVVSNEQFF
TRBV6-6	.	.	TRBJ1-4	15	TGTGCCAGCAGCCCAGACACGCCAACTAATGAAAAACTGTTTTTT	CASSPDTPTNEKLFF
TRBV10-3	.	.	TRBJ2-7	14	TGTGCCATCAGTGCGACGCGGGGAACCTACGAGCAGTACTTC	CAISATRGTYEQYF
TRBV21-1	.	.	TRBJ2-5	14	TGTGCCAGCAAGGTAGCGGGGGGGCCTCAGACCCAGTACTTC	CASKVAGGPQTQYF
TRBV18	.	.	TRBJ1-1	13	TGTGCCAGCTCATCTCCAGGGTCTCCTGAAGCTTTCTTT	CASSSPGSPEAFF
TRBV25-1	.	.	TRBJ2-3	14	TGTGCCAGCAGTGAAGCCTCGTCAGGAGATACGCAGTATTTT	CASSEASSGDTQYF
TRBV7-9	.	.	TRBJ1-5	14	TGTGCCAGCAGCCGCGACTGGGAGGGTCAGCCCCAGCATTTT	CASSRDWEGQPQHF
TRBV7-2	.	few	TRBJ1-2	15	TGTGCCAGCAGCTACCGAGATATACAGGGACATGGCTACACCTTC	CASSYRDIQGHGYTF
TRBV30	TRBD1	.	TRBJ2-5	14	TGTGCCTGGAGTGAGGGGGCGCGGGTTGAGACCCAGTACTTC	CAWSEGARVETQYF
TRBV11-3	.	.	TRBJ1-2	15	TGTGCCAGCAGCTTAAATTCGAGAGTAAACTATGGCTACACCTTC	CASSLNSRVNYGYTF
TRBV7-9	TRBD2	.	TRBJ2-7	14	TGTGCCAGCAGCCCCTGGCGGGAGAAATACGAGCAGTACTTC	CASSPWREKYEQYF
TRBV19	.	.	TRBJ1-5	15	TGTGCCAGTAGTAAGGAGCAGGGGCCGTTTCCGCCCCAGCATTTT	CASSKEQGPFPPQHF
TRBV3-1/TRBV3-2	.	.	TRBJ2-7	12	TGTGCCAGCAGCCAAACAGCCTTCCGGCAGTACTTC	CASSQTAFRQYF
TRBV4-1	.	.	TRBJ1-4	12	TGCGCCAGCAGCCAAGCAGGTGAAAAACTGTTTTTT	CASSQAGEKLFF
TRBV7-3	.	.	TRBJ2-5	13	TGTGCCAGCAGCTCAGGTCGGGGGGAGACCCAGTACTTC	CASSSGRGETQYF